Detailed here is one T cell receptor (beta chain). The target antigen is unknown. The sample is drawn from a study of persistence of HIV-infected CD4 T cells. The overall study: The sample holds CD4+ T cells responsive to CMV or HIV-1 Gag. Study-wide points: Degenerate expanded CDR3beta sequences were enriched among CMV- and Gag-responding cells.

The libraries were made with immunoSEQ version 4 in survey mode. Repertoires were generated with immunoSEQ multiplex PCR, while TCRdb's copy carries only in-frame clones and drops some. The data contain about 40,000 clones, around 85% of them seen just once; the ten biggest clones take up more than 4.5%. There are 17 residues in the CDR3. The V and J ends lost 0 bases and 6 bases, in that order; junction bases with no gene match: 10. Looked up from germline, CDR1 is KGHSH and CDR2 is LQKENI. The stimulus was an HIV-1 Gag 15-mer peptide pool, 0.8 to 1 ug/peptide/mL. Memory cells lacking CD40L and CD69 with high CD45RO were sorted.

Sequencing was performed on cultured CD4+ T cells from PBMCs, taken from a patient who received antiretroviral therapy. This sequence originates from an adult with HIV. The donor label of this sample is uncertain. V usage is TRBV18 and J usage is TRBJ1-5; TRBD1 agrees at 8 bases. CDR3 sequence reads: CASSPPNAGGSGQPQHF. In DNA form, the CDR3 reads TGTGCCAGCTCACCACCGAACGCAGGGGGCTCGGGTCAGCCCCAGCATTTT.